This entry lists 2 T cell receptor beta chains sequenced from one sample in a study of T cells in localized non-small cell lung cancer. This table comes from immunoSEQ multiplex PCR, and its TCRdb copy is limited to in-frame clones, with some not included. The repertoire holds roughly 17,000 clones, with 80% to 90% as singletons. The material was peripheral blood, obtained before any cancer treatment. The receptors stem from a male donor aged 60 or over with stage II squamous cell lung carcinoma.

The chain has TRBV6-6 and TRBJ1-2; no clear D. This CDR3 is 12 amino acids long. Germline values: CDR1 MNHNY, CDR2 SVGAGI (reference sequence). Trimming cost V 4 bases and J 5 bases, with 8 bases left between them. The CDR3 DNA reads as TGTGCCAGCAGTTTCCCTAGTTATGGCTACACCTTC. As protein: CASSFPSYGYTF.

The J gene is TRBJ2-2, the V gene TRBV25-1; possible D gene TRBD2, 5 bases. Germline CDR1 is MGHDK and CDR2 is SYGVNS. Trimming removed 4 bases at V and 1 base at J, with 16 bases between. This CDR3 is 17 amino acids long. The DNA of the CDR3 is TGTGCCAGCAGTGCCTATCACCGGAGCGGGAACACCGGGGAGCTGTTTTTT. It yields the protein CASSAYHRSGNTGELFF.